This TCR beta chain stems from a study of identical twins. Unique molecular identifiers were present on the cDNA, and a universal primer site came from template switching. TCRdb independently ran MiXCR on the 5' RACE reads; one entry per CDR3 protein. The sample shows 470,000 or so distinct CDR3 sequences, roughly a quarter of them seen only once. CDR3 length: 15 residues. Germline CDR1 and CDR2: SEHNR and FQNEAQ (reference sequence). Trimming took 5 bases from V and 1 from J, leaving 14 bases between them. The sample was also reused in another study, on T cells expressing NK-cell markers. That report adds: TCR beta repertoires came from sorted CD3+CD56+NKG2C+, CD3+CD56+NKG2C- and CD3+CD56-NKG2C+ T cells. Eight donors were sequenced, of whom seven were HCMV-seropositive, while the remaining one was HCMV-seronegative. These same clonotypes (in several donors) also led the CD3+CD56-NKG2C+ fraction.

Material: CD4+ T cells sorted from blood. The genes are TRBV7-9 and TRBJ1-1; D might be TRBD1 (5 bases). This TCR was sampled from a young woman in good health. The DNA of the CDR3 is TGTGCCAGCAGCCTTCAATCGACAGCGAACACTGAAGCTTTCTTT. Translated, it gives CASSLQSTANTEAFF.